This record looks at one TCR beta chain sequence and its context. Its antigen is unknown. This sample is part of a study of T-cell memory formation after mild COVID-19. MiXCR was run by TCRdb on the 5' RACE reads, yielding one entry per CDR3 protein. In the table there are some 150,000 distinct CDR3 sequences, around 21% of which are singletons. Study-wide results and limits: Among clones peaking at day 37 in the second wave, SARS-CoV-2 specificity remained unconfirmed.

Germline lookup yields CDR1 KGHDR and CDR2 SFDVKD. The ends lost 4 bases at V and 3 bases at J; junction bases unmatched: 5. The CDR3 is 16 amino acids. The specimen sequenced was PBMCs or a T cell subset sorted from them (not recorded which). The clonotype comes from an adult woman who had mild COVID-19 (a few samples of this study predate the infection). Cell type and time point are not known. The V gene is TRBV24-1, the J gene TRBJ2-1, with 10 bases fitting TRBD2. The CDR3 bases are TGTGCCACCAGTGACCCCGGGACTAGCGTCTACAATGAGCAGTTCTTC. Translating gives CATSDPGTSVYNEQFF.